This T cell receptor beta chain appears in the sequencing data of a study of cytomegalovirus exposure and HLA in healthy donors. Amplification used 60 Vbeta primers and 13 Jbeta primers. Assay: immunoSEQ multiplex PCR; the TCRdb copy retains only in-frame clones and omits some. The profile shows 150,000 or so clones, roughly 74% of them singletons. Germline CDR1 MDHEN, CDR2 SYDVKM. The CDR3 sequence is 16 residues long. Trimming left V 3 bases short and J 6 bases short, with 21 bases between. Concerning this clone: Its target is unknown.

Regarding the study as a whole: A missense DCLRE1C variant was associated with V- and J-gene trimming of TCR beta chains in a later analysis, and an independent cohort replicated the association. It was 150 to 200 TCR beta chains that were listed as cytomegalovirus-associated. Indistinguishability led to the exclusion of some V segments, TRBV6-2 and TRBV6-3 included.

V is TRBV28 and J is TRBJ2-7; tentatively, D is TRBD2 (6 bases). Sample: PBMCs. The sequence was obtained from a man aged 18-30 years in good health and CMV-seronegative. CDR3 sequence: CASSLSGGFGAAEQYV. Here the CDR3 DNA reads TGTGCCAGCAGTTTGTCAGGAGGGTTCGGGGCGGCCGAGCAGTACGTC.